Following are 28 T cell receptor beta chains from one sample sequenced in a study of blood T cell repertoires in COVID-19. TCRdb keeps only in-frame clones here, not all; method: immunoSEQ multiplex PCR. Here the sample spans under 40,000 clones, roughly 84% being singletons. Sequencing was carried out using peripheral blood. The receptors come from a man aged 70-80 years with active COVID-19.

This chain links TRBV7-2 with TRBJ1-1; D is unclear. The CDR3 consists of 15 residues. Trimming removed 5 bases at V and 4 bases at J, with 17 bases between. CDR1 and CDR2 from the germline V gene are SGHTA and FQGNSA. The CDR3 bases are TGTGCCAGCAGCCCCCGAAAATCCATCGGCACTGAAGCTTTCTTT. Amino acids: CASSPRKSIGTEAFF. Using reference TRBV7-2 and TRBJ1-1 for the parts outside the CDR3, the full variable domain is GAGVSQSPSNKVTEKGKDVELRCDPISGHTALYWYRQSLGQGLEFLIYFQGNSAPDKSGLPSDRFSAERTGGSVSTLTIQRTQQEDSAVYLCASSPRKSIGTEAFFGQGTRLTVV.

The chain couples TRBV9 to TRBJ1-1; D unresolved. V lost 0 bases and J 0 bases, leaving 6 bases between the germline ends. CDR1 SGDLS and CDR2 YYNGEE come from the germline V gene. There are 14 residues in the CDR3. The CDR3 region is CASSVGLVNTEAFF. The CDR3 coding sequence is TGTGCCAGCAGCGTAGGGCTAGTGAACACTGAAGCTTTCTTT.

For the CDR3, the DNA is TGTGCCAGCAGCCCCCTAGGGGGTTATGACGAGCAGTACTTC. Its translation: CASSPLGGYDEQYF. The chain uses TRBV11-1 and TRBJ2-7; weak D call: TRBD1 (6 bases). The CDR3 runs 14 residues. V was shortened by 5 bases and J by 5 bases, with 16 bases between the two germline ends. Germline assignment: CDR1 SGHAT and CDR2 FQDESV (reference sequence).

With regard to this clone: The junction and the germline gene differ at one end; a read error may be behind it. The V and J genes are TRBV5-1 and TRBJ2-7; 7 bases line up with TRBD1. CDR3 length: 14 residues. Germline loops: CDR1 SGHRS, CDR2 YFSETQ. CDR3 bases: TGCGCCAGCAGAGGGGACGGGACAGCTGGGAGCCAGACCTTC. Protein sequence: CASRGDGTAGSQTF.

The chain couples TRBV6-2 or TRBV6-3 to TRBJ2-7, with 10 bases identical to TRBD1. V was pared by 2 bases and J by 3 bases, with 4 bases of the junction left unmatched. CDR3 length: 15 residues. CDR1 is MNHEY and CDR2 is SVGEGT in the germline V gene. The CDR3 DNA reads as TGTGCCAGCAGTTACCCGCGGGACAGGGGCTACGAGCAGTACTTC. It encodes CASSYPRDRGYEQYF.

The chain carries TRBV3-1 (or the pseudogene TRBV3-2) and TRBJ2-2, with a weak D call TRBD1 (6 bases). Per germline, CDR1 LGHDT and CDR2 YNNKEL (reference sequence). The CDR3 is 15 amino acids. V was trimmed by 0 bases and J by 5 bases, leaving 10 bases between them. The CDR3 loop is CASSQEDRRTGELFF. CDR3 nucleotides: TGTGCCAGCAGCCAAGAAGACAGGAGGACCGGGGAGCTGTTTTTT.

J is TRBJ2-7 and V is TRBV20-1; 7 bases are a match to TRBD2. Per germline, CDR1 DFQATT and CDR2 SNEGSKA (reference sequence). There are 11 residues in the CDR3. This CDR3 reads CLAASSYEQYF. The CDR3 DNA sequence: TGCCTAGCGGCCAGCTCCTACGAGCAGTACTTC.

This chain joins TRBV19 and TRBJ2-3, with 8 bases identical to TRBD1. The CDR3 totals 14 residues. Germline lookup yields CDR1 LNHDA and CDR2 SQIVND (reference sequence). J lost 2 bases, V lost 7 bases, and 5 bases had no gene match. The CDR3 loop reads CASKEDRVTDTQYF. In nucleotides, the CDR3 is TGTGCCAGTAAGGAGGACAGGGTCACAGATACGCAGTATTTT.

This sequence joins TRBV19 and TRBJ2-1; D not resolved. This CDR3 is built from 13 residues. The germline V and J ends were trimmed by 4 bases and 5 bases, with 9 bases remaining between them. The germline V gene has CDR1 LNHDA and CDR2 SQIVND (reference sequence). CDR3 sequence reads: CASSSQVDNEQFF. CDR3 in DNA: TGTGCCAGTAGTAGCCAGGTCGACAATGAGCAGTTCTTC.

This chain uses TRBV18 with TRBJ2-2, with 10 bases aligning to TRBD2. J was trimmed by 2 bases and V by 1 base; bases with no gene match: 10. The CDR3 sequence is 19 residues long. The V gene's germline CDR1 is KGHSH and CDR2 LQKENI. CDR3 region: CASSPRLPSSGGNTGELFF. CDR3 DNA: TGTGCCAGCTCACCACGCCTCCCGTCTAGCGGGGGAAACACCGGGGAGCTGTTTTTT.

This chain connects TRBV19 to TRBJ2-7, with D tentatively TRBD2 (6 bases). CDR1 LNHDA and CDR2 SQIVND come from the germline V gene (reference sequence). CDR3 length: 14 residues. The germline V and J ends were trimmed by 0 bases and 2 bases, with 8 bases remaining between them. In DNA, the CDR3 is TGTGCCAGTAGTATAGATCGCGGGACCTACGAGCAGTACTTC. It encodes CASSIDRGTYEQYF. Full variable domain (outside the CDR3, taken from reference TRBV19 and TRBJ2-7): DGGITQSPKYLFRKEGQNVTLSCEQNLNHDAMYWYRQDPGQGLRLIYYSQIVNDFQKGDIAEGYSVSREKKESFPLTVTSAQKNPTAFYLCASSIDRGTYEQYFGPGTRLTVT.

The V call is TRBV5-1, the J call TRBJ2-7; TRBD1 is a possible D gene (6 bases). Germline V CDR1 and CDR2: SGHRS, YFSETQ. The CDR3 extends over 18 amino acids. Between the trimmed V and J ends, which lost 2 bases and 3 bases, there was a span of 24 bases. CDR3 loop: CASSFSRGGPTRGYEQYF. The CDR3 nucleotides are TGCGCCAGCAGCTTTAGCAGGGGCGGACCTACAAGGGGCTACGAGCAGTACTTC.

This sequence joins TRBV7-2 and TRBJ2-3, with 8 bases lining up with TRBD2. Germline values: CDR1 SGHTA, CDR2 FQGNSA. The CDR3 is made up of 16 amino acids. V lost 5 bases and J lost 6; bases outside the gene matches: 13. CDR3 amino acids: CASSRRGSGVGDTQYF. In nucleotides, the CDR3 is TGTGCCAGCAGCCGCCGAGGTAGCGGGGTGGGCGATACGCAGTATTTT.

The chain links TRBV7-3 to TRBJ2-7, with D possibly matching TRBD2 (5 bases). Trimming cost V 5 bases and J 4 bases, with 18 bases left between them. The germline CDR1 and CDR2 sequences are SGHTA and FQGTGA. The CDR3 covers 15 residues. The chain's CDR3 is CASSRGPGYVYEQYF. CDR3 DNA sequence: TGTGCCAGCAGCCGCGGACCGGGGTATGTTTACGAGCAGTACTTC.

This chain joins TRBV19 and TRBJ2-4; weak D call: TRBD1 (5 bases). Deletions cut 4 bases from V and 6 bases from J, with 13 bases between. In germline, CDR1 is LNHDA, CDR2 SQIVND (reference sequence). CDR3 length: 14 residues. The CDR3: CASSTRQSVNIQYF. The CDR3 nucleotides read TGTGCCAGTAGTACGAGACAGTCGGTAAACATTCAGTACTTC.

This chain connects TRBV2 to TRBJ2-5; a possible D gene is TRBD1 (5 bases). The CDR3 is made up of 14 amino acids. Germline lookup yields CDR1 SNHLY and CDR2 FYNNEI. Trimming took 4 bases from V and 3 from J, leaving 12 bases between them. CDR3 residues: CASSAQDTEETQYF. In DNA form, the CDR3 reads TGTGCCAGCAGTGCTCAGGACACAGAAGAGACCCAGTACTTC.

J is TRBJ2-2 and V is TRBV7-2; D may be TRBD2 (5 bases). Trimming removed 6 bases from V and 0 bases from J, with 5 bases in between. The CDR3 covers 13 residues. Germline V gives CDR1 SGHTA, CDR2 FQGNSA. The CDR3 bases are TGTGCCAGCAGACTAGCGAACACCGGGGAGCTGTTTTTT. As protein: CASRLANTGELFF.

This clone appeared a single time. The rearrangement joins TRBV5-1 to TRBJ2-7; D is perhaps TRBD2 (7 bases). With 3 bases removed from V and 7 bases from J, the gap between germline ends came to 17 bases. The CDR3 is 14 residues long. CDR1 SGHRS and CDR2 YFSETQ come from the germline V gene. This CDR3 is CASSSGGRSIEQYF. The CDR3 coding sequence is TGCGCCAGCAGCTCCGGGGGGCGGTCTATAGAGCAGTACTTC.

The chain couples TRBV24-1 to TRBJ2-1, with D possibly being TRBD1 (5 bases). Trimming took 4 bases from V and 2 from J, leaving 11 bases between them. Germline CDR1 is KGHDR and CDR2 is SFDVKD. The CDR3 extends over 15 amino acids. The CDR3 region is CATSDPRVPYNEQFF. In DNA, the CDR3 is TGTGCCACCAGTGACCCCAGGGTACCCTACAATGAGCAGTTCTTC.

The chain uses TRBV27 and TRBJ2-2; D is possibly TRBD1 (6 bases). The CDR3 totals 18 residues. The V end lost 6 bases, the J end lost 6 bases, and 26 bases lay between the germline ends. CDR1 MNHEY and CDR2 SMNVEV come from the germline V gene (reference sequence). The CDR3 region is CASRQGHGTSGSAGELFF. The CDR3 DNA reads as TGTGCCAGCAGGCAAGGACACGGGACATCTGGAAGCGCCGGGGAGCTGTTTTTT.

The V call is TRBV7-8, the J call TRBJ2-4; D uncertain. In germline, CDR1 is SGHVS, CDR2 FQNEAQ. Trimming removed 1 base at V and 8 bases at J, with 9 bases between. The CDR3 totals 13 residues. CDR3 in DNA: TGTGCCAGCAGCTTAGGGCCCCAGTACATTCAGTACTTC. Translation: CASSLGPQYIQYF.

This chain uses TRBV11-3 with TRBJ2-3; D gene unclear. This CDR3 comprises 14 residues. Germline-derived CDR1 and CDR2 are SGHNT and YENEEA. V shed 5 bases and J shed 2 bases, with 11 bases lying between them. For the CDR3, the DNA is TGTGCCAGCAGCAAAAACAGTTACACAGATACGCAGTATTTT. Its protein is CASSKNSYTDTQYF.

The CDR3 sequence: CASRRLAGGTDTQYF. The CDR3 DNA is TGTGCCAGCAGACGCCTAGCGGGGGGCACAGATACGCAGTATTTT. The chain couples TRBV6-5 to TRBJ2-3, with TRBD2 matching over 10 bases. V was clipped by 6 bases and J by 1 base; unmatched bases: 4. CDR3 length: 15 amino acids. Germline CDR1 reads MNHEY; CDR2 reads SVGAGI.

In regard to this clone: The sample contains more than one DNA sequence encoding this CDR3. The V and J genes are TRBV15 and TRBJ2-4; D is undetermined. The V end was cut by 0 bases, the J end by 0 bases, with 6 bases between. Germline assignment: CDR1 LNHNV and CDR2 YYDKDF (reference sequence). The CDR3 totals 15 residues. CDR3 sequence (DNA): TGTGCCACCAGCAGAGATCCAGTAGCCAAAAACATTCAGTACTTC. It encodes CATSRDPVAKNIQYF.

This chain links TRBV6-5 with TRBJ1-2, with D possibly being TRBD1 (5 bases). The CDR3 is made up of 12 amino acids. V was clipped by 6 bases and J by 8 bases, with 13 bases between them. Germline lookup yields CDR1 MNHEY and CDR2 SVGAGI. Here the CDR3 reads CASRPGKRGYTF. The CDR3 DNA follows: TGTGCCAGCAGACCAGGGAAACGCGGCTACACCTTC.

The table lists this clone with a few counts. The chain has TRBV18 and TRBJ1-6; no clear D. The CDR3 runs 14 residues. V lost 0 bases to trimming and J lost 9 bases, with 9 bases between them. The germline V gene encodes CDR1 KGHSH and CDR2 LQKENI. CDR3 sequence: CASSPPPGGSPLHF. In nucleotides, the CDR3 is TGTGCCAGCTCACCACCGCCTGGCGGTTCACCCCTCCACTTT.

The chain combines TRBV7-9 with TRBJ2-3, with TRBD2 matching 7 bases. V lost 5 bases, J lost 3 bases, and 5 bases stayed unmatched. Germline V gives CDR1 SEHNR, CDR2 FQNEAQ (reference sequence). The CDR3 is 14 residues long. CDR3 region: CASSPREVTDTQYF. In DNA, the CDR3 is TGTGCCAGCAGCCCCCGGGAGGTGACAGATACGCAGTATTTT. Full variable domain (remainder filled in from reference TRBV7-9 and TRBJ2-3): DTGVSQNPRHKITKRGQNVTFRCDPISEHNRLYWYRQTLGQGPEFLTYFQNEAQLEKSRLLSDRFSAERPKGSFSTLEIQRTEQGDSAMYLCASSPREVTDTQYFGPGTRLTVL.

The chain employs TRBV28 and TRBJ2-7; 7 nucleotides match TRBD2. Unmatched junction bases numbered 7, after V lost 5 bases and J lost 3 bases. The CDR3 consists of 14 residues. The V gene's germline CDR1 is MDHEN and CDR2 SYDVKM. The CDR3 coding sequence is TGTGCCAGCAGTCCCCTTGGACTAGGCTACGAGCAGTACTTC. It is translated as CASSPLGLGYEQYF.